This T cell receptor (beta chain) was retrieved from a study of blood T cell repertoires in COVID-19. Data came from immunoSEQ multiplex PCR; TCRdb stores just in-frame clones and leaves some out. Found here are approximately 67,000 clones, approximately 87% of them singletons; the top ten hold 4% to 5.5%. This TCR came from a man in his fifties with active COVID-19. The sequenced sample consisted of peripheral blood.

CDR3 nucleotide sequence: TGTGCCAGCAGCCAAGAAAGGACAGGGGGCGGGGAGACCCAGTACTTC. It encodes CASSQERTGGGETQYF. The chain joins TRBV14 to TRBJ2-5; 11 bases are a match to TRBD1. V gave up 0 bases and J gave up 5 bases; unmatched junction bases: 5. This CDR3 spans 16 amino acids. The germline gives CDR1 SGHDN, CDR2 FVKESK. Full variable domain (remainder filled in from reference TRBV14 and TRBJ2-5): EAGVTQFPSHSVIEKGQTVTLRCDPISGHDNLYWYRRVMGKEIKFLLHFVKESKQDESGMPNNRFLAERTGGTYSTLKVQPAELEDSGVYFCASSQERTGGGETQYFGPGTRLLVL.